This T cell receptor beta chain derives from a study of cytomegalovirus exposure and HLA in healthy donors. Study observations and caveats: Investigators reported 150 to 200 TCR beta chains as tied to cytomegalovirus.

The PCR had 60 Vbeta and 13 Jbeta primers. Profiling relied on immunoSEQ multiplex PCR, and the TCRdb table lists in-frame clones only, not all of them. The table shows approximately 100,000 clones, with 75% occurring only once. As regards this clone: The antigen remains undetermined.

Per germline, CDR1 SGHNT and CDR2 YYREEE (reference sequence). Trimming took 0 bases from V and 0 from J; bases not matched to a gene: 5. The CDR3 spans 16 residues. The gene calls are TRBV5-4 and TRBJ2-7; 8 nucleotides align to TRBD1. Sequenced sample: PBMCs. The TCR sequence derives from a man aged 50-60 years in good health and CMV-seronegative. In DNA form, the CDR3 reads TGTGCCAGCAGCTTGGGACAGGGGTCAATCTCCTACGAGCAGTACTTC. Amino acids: CASSLGQGSISYEQYF.